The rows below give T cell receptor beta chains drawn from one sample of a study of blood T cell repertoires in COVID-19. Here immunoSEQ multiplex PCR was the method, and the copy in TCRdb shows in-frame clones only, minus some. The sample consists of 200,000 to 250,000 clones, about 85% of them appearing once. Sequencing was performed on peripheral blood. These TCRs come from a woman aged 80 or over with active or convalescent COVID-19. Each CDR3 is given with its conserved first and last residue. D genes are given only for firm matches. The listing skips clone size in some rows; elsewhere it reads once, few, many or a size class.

cdr3_aa: CASSLQRTNYGYTF
cdr3_nt: TGTGCCAGCAGCTTACAGCGTACCAACTATGGCTACACCTTC
clone_size: few
d_call: .
j_call: TRBJ1-2
v_call: TRBV7-9

cdr3_aa: CASRSNLGQELYYGYTF
cdr3_nt: TGTGCCAGCAGGAGTAACCTGGGACAGGAATTATACTATGGCTACACCTTC
clone_size: .
d_call: TRBD1
j_call: TRBJ1-2
v_call: TRBV25-1

cdr3_aa: CASSPTRTSGPYEQYF
cdr3_nt: TGTGCCAGCAGCCCTACGAGGACTAGCGGCCCCTACGAGCAGTACTTC
clone_size: .
d_call: TRBD2
j_call: TRBJ2-7
v_call: TRBV11-3

cdr3_aa: CASSQGMGLGYNEQFF
cdr3_nt: TGTGCCAGCAGCCAAGGGATGGGGCTCGGCTACAATGAGCAGTTCTTC
clone_size: .
d_call: .
j_call: TRBJ2-1
v_call: TRBV14

cdr3_aa: CASIAQGREGYTF
cdr3_nt: TGTGCCAGCATCGCACAGGGACGTGAGGGCTACACCTTC
clone_size: .
d_call: .
j_call: TRBJ1-2
v_call: TRBV6-5

cdr3_aa: CATSRGHDNQPQHF
cdr3_nt: TGTGCCACCAGCAGGGGACACGACAATCAGCCCCAGCATTTT
clone_size: .
d_call: .
j_call: TRBJ1-5
v_call: TRBV15

cdr3_aa: CASSQGLRAGETQYF
cdr3_nt: TGTGCCAGCAGCCAAGGGTTAAGGGCGGGAGAGACCCAGTACTTC
clone_size: .
d_call: .
j_call: TRBJ2-5
v_call: TRBV3-1/TRBV3-2

cdr3_aa: CASTPSRDRVNQPQHF
cdr3_nt: TGTGCCAGTACCCCGTCCCGGGACAGGGTCAATCAGCCCCAGCATTTT
clone_size: .
d_call: TRBD1
j_call: TRBJ1-5
v_call: TRBV19

cdr3_aa: CSVRWLTEKLFF
cdr3_nt: TGCAGCGTCCGATGGCTTACTGAAAAACTGTTTTTT
clone_size: .
d_call: .
j_call: TRBJ1-4
v_call: TRBV29-1

cdr3_aa: CSVEIGGTSEQYF
cdr3_nt: TGCAGCGTTGAAATTGGGGGCACTAGCGAGCAGTACTTC
clone_size: .
d_call: .
j_call: TRBJ2-7
v_call: TRBV29-1

cdr3_aa: CASRVAGGTGELFF
cdr3_nt: TGTGCCAGCAGGGTAGCGGGGGGCACCGGGGAGCTGTTTTTT
clone_size: .
d_call: TRBD2
j_call: TRBJ2-2
v_call: TRBV9

cdr3_aa: CASSQASGGLGFYEQYF
cdr3_nt: TGCGCCAGCAGCCAAGCCAGTGGCGGACTAGGATTCTACGAGCAGTACTTC
clone_size: .
d_call: TRBD2
j_call: TRBJ2-7
v_call: TRBV4-3

cdr3_aa: CASSPRLAGAPGEQFF
cdr3_nt: TGTGCCAGCTCACCACGCCTAGCGGGGGCGCCAGGGGAGCAGTTCTTC
clone_size: once
d_call: TRBD2
j_call: TRBJ2-1
v_call: TRBV18

cdr3_aa: CASSFSWSGETLADTQYF
cdr3_nt: TGTGCCAGCAGCTTTTCCTGGAGCGGGGAAACACTCGCAGATACGCAGTATTTT
clone_size: .
d_call: TRBD2
j_call: TRBJ2-3
v_call: TRBV9

cdr3_aa: CAWSVRGGYGYTF
cdr3_nt: TGTGCCTGGAGTGTGAGGGGGGGCTATGGCTACACCTTC
clone_size: .
d_call: .
j_call: TRBJ1-2
v_call: TRBV30